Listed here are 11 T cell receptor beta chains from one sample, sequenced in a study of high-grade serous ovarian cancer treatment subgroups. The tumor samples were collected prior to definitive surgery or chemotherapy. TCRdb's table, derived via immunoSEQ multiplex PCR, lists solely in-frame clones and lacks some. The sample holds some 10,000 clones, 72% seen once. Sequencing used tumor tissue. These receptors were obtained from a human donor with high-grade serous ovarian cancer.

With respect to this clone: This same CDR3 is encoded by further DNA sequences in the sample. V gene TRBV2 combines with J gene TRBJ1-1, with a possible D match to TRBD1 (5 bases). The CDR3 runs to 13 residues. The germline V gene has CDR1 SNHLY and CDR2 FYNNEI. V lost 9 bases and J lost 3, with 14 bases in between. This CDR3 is CASTVGEDTEAFF. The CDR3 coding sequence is TGTGCCAGTACCGTGGGGGAGGACACTGAAGCTTTCTTT.

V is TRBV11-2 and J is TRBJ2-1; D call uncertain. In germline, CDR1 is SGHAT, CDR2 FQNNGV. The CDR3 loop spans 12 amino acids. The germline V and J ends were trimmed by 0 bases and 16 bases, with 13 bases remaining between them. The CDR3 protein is CASSLDRSPFFF. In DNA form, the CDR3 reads TGTGCCAGCAGCTTAGATAGATCCCCGTTCTTCTTC.

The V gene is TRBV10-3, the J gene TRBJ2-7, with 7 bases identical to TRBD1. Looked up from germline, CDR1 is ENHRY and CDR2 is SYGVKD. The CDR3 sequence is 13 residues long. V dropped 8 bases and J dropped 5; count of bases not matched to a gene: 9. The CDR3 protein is CAISEDRVDEQYF. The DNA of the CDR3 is TGTGCCATCTCCGAAGACAGGGTTGACGAGCAGTACTTC.

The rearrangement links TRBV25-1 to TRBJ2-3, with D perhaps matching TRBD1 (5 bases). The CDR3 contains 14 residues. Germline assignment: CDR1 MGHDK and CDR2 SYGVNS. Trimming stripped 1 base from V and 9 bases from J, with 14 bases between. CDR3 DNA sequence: TGTGCCAGCAGTGAATCAGGGATGCAGGGCACGCAGTATTTT. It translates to CASSESGMQGTQYF.

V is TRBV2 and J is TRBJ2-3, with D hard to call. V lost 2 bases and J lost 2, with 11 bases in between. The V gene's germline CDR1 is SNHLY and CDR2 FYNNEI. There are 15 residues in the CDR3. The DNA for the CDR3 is TGTGCCAGCAGTGAAAGTTCCATGGCCACAGATACGCAGTATTTT. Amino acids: CASSESSMATDTQYF.

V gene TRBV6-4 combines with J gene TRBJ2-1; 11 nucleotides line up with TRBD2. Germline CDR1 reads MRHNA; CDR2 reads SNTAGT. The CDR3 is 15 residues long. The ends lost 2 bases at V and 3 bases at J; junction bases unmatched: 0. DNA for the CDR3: TGTGCCAGCAGTGACGGGACTAGCGGCTACAATGAGCAGTTCTTC. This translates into CASSDGTSGYNEQFF.

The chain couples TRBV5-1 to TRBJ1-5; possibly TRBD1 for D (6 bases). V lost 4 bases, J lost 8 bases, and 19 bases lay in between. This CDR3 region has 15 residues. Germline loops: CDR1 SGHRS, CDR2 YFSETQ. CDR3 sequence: CASSPGRGRGEPQHF. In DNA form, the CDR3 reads TGCGCCAGCAGCCCTGGACGGGGGCGTGGGGAGCCCCAGCATTTT.

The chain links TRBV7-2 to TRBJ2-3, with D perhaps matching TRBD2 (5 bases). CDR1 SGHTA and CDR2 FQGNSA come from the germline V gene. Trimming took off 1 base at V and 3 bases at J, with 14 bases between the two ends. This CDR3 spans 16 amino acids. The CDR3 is CASSLELGRGTDTQYF. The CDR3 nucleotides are TGTGCCAGCAGCTTAGAGCTAGGGCGAGGGACAGATACGCAGTATTTT.

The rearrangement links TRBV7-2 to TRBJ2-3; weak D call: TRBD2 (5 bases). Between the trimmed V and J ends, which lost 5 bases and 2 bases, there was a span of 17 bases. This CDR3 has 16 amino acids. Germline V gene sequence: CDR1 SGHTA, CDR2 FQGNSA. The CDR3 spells CASSQPSGGYTDTQYF. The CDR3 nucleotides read TGTGCCAGCAGCCAACCCAGCGGCGGTTACACAGATACGCAGTATTTT. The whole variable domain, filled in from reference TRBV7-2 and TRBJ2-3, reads GAGVSQSPSNKVTEKGKDVELRCDPISGHTALYWYRQSLGQGLEFLIYFQGNSAPDKSGLPSDRFSAERTGGSVSTLTIQRTQQEDSAVYLCASSQPSGGYTDTQYFGPGTRLTVL.

CDR3 DNA sequence: TGTGCCAGCAGCGACGGGAGTGGGAATGAGCAGTTCTTC. Translation gives CASSDGSGNEQFF. The chain has TRBV11-2 and TRBJ2-1; D is possibly TRBD2 (6 bases). Germline V gene data show CDR1 as SGHAT and CDR2 as FQNNGV. V was clipped by 5 bases and J by 7 bases, with 12 bases between them. The CDR3 extends over 13 amino acids.

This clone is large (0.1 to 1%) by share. This CDR3 is CASSSGIAGNQPQHF. CDR3 nucleotides: TGTGCCAGTAGTAGTGGGATAGCAGGCAATCAGCCCCAGCATTTT. V usage is TRBV19 and J usage is TRBJ1-5; D is unclear. Deletions cut 4 bases from V and 2 bases from J, with 12 bases between. Germline assignment: CDR1 LNHDA and CDR2 SQIVND (reference sequence). The CDR3 is 15 amino acids.